This T cell receptor (beta chain) comes out of a study of cytomegalovirus exposure and HLA in healthy donors (dated by TCRdb to the late 2010s). In the study overall: An earlier analysis of approximately 640 of the donors reported approximately 290 Gb of sequence data and 117 million unique TCR beta sequences from about 179 million T cells. In a later analysis, previously published TCR beta repertoires from some 640 donors were re-analyzed and high-resolution HLA genotyping was added so that TCR occurrence patterns could be studied. In the later analysis, no new phenotypic data were used to find candidate immune exposures; instead, reliance was placed on TCR beta sequences and their occurrence across donors. Class I and class II HLA loci were covered by the typing at four-digit resolution. Across approximately 400 genotyped donors of the cohort, an average of roughly 200,000 unique TCR beta nucleotide sequences per donor were sequenced, and roughly 17% of those sequences were non-productive. The study aimed to test whether signatures of past pathogen exposure could be identified by cataloging public T cell receptors. Donor age, sex, ethnicity and CMV serostatus were compiled together with the repertoire data. The genetic ancestry cluster associated with self-reported Caucasian donors included about 84% of the roughly 400 genotyped donors. Roughly 300 gigabases of sequencing data and about 92 million unique TCR sequences made up an early release that covered several hundred HLA-typed donors. To predict cytomegalovirus infection status, the study brought together high-throughput TCR immunosequencing, statistical association of individual TCRs with disease status, and machine learning. The T cell repertoires of 666 subjects were profiled by immunosequencing and related to cytomegalovirus serostatus. Along with the roughly 710-subject first cohort, a separate validation cohort of some 130 different subjects was used. Typing coverage differed by locus: A, B, C, DRB1 and DQB1 were typed in roughly 620-630 donors, DQA1 in about 500, DPA1 in 600 to 610, and DPB1 in about 450. All discovery cohort repertoires had been generated using a single sequencing platform. Genome-wide SNP genotypes for about 55% of the roughly 670 donors were used in a later genetic analysis, which treated that subset as a discovery cohort. Roughly five DR-DQ haplotypes were handled as single units for association and clustering, since linkage in the cohort was strong. An earlier analysis of 587 of the donors applied high-throughput TCR beta sequencing to assess whether each TCR beta V gene segment acted as functional or pseudogenic.

Comments on this clone: No cognate antigen has been identified for it. The sample holds no much larger clone one base away, and base qualities are not on file.

Overall study outcomes, separate from this receptor: Sequencing depth was assumed to be roughly uniform across donors in the presence/absence analyses, though that assumption may not hold. The only immune exposure information available for the cohort was CMV serostatus. HLA typing was unavailable for some donors at each locus, so association tests used only the typed subset. Cytomegalovirus status was reported to be diagnosed by the classifier with high specificity and sensitivity in both the original and validation cohorts. Correlated functional status among segregating V segments might be attributable to linkage disequilibrium, but an unknown experimental factor could not be ruled out. Only TCR beta chains were sequenced in this cohort, and the absence of alpha or paired-chain data limited detectable features. A few of the identified cytomegalovirus-associated TCR beta chains were confirmed in vitro to be specific for cytomegalovirus antigens. An association between a missense DCLRE1C variant and V-gene and J-gene trimming of TCR beta chains was found in a later genetic analysis and replicated in an independent cohort. In a later analysis, HLA-associated TCR beta chains showed more clonal expansion and lower generation probabilities than non-associated chains that were equally common. The authors suggested that the approach could potentially be extended to other disease states and immunological phenotypes. According to a later genetic analysis, donors in an Asian-associated ancestry cluster had fewer N-insertions in productive TCRs than the approximately 610-donor mean. The study listed 164 TCR beta chains as associated with cytomegalovirus. A cluster of highly shared sequence variants was judged likely to represent a technical artifact of the sequencing pipeline. Some IMGT-functional V segments, including TRBV6-2 and TRBV6-3, could not be distinguished by the 87-base-pair reads and were therefore excluded. A further reported finding was that TCR beta sequences accurately predicted the HLA-A and HLA-B alleles for most subjects in the first cohort. In a later analysis, the rate of TCR association differed among HLA loci, with DRB1 alleles having the most associated TCRs and HLA-C alleles having the fewest. Because counts were too low, around 18 rarely observed V segments, including chromosome 9 orphons, were left out of the earlier analysis of approximately 500 of the donors. In a later analysis, several top co-occurrence clusters were reported to appear linked to parvovirus B19, influenza, CMV and Epstein-Barr virus. Assigning TCR associations to individual alleles was difficult when HLA alleles, especially DR and DQ, strongly co-occurred. At a false discovery rate of 0.05, a later analysis linked under 20,000 TCR beta sequences to specific HLA alleles. Most TCR sequences were seen in very few donors, while some public TCRs were found in many individuals. Most CMV-associated TCR beta chains appeared to be HLA-restricted in a later analysis, and the HLA associations seemed to be driven largely by CMV exposure. An earlier analysis of around 500 of the donors showed that most TCR beta V segments appeared in productive rearrangements either about 90% or about 30% of the time, which broadly matched IMGT annotations.

The cohort was made up of approximately 670 healthy bone marrow donors. At the time of sampling, every cohort member was nominally healthy, though immune exposures that went unrecorded were likely present. The donor was CMV seropositive and belonged to the group of about 290 seropositive cohort members. A peripheral blood sample was provided by each donor, and peripheral blood mononuclear cells were used for TCR beta sequencing. The Qiagen DNeasy Blood Extraction Kit was used to extract genomic DNA from the blood cell samples. The germline V gene (reference sequence) gives CDR1 as SGHNT and CDR2 as YYREEE. From V the trimming removes 4 bases and from J it removes 7 bases, while the gene matches leave 10 bases of the junction unaccounted for. The CDR3 spans 15 residues, from the cysteine through the phenylalanine. Of all the DNA, just the CDR3 is kept, 45 bases in frame from base 1. Library preparation employed the immunoSEQ multiplex PCR assay. A mixture of 60 forward primers for TCR Vbeta segments and 13 reverse primers for TCR Jbeta segments was used in the multiplex PCR. The CDR3 region of rearranged TCR beta genes was amplified from genomic DNA by a multiplex PCR assay. The amplified TCR beta libraries were sequenced on the Illumina HiSeq System as 87-base-pair reads. The study's own analysis went as follows. A later analysis tallied tens of millions of unique TCR beta chains across the approximately 670 repertoires, and some 10 million of those chains were shared by two or more donors. A nearest-neighbor algorithm error-corrected the raw reads and collapsed the reads into unique sequences, merging closely related sequences to remove PCR and sequencing errors. Alignment of CDR3 sequences to IMGT reference sequences was used to assign V, D and J gene segments. For a sequence to be retained, a match of at least six nucleotides was required to both a V gene segment and a J gene segment. Rearrangements were classified as productive when the CDR3 lacked stop codons and remained in frame with V and J, and all other rearrangements were classified as non-productive. CDR3 was defined according to IMGT convention as the region running from the second conserved V-encoded cysteine to the conserved J-encoded phenylalanine. The earlier analysis of 550 to 650 of the donors excluded any sequence lacking an unambiguous match to a single V gene segment. An earlier analysis of 450 to 650 of the donors called V segments functional above 56.7% productive rearrangements and segregating when the between-donor standard deviation exceeded 5%. A statistical classification framework was developed to diagnose cytomegalovirus status using the catalog of TCR beta chain sequences. In a later analysis, V and J genes were assigned by comparing TCR nucleotide sequences against IMGT/GENE-DB human TR gene sequences. A later analysis assigned CDR3 sequences and most-parsimonious VDJ recombination scenarios with the TCRdist pipeline. In a later analysis, each TCR beta chain was defined by its CDR3 amino acid sequence together with its V-gene family, and reads lacking a unique V-gene family were excluded. As a way to deal with suspected cross-contamination and a sequencing artifact, a later analysis dropped 450 to 700 nucleotide sequences that were highly shared and had low generation probability. A later analysis calculated a clonal expansion index for each public chain from normalized within-repertoire ranks of inferred template counts. A later analysis computed generation probabilities with a VDJ recombination model fitted to out-of-frame rearrangements, and checked the results against IGoR. In a later analysis, hypergeometric tests were used to score TCR-TCR, TCR-HLA and TCR-CMV co-occurrence, with a repertoire-size bias correction applied to TCR pairs. In a later analysis, false discovery rates were estimated by permuting HLA or CMV assignments 20 times. A later analysis grouped co-occurring TCRs with DBSCAN, adding TCRdist sequence similarity when clustering within HLA-allele-positive subsets. For co-occurrence clustering, repertoires with fewer than 30,000 or more than 120,000 public chains were excluded, along with four to six repertoires with anomalous nucleotide sharing. TCRdb mirrors the immuneACCESS table, restricted to in-frame sequences. Some clones are absent from its copies; in checked studies, under half trace to an unresolved V gene, and the reason for the others is unknown. V, J and clone size were drawn from that table, and D and trimming were deduced from the DNA. In all, the sample holds over 130,000 clones, and roughly 78% of those were seen once. The biggest ten clones account for 6% to 6.5% of the sample.

The chain is assembled from TRBV5-4 and TRBJ2-7, and 11 junction bases match TRBD1. Specimen: PBMCs. The TCR originated in a man aged 50-59 years in good health and CMV-seropositive. The sequenced DNA: TGTGCCAGCAGCCGGGACAGGGGGGTTTGGTTGGAGCAGTACTTC. Its translation is CASSRDRGVWLEQYF. The CDR3 plus the reference TRBV5-4 and TRBJ2-7 genes for the other parts give the full variable domain: ETGVTQSPTHLIKTRGQQVTLRCSSQSGHNTVSWYQQALGQGPQFIFQYYREEENGRGNFPPRFSGLQFPNYSSELNVNALELDDSALYLCASSRDRGVWLEQYFGPGTRLTVT.